This T cell receptor (beta chain) was profiled in a study of cytomegalovirus exposure and HLA in healthy donors. The germline V gene encodes CDR1 SGHNT and CDR2 YYREEE (reference sequence). This CDR3 spans 15 amino acids. The J segment lost 7 bases and the V segment lost 2 bases, leaving 5 bases of the junction unmatched. Researchers ran the PCR with 60 Vbeta and 13 Jbeta primers. Method: immunoSEQ multiplex PCR; TCRdb's copy keeps in-frame clones and lacks some. The table shows 85,000 to 100,000 clones, with 80% to 90% occurring only once. This receptor was obtained from a man younger than 35 in good health and CMV-seronegative. Sequencing was performed on PBMCs. The rearrangement links TRBV5-4 to TRBJ2-2; 10 bases line up with TRBD1. This CDR3 reads CASSLRTGGFGELFF. CDR3 coding DNA: TGTGCCAGCAGCTTAAGGACAGGGGGGTTCGGGGAGCTGTTTTTT.